This T cell receptor (beta chain) was obtained from a study of control samples from healthy donors and cancer patients. CDR3 length: 14 residues. Germline-derived CDR1 and CDR2 are SNHLY and FYNNEI. Unmatched junction bases numbered 6, after V lost 7 bases and J lost 3 bases. Libraries were prepared by immunoSEQ multiplex PCR; TCRdb keeps only in-frame clonotypes and omits some of them. The sample carries approximately 100,000 clones, about 89% recorded once. V usage is TRBV2 and J usage is TRBJ2-3; 8 bases agree with TRBD1. Sequences were obtained from blood. This receptor was obtained from a woman between 50 and 59 years old in good health. This chain's CDR3 is CASTIRGRTDTQYF. For the CDR3, the DNA is TGTGCCAGCACCATCAGGGGGCGGACAGATACGCAGTATTTT.